This is a list of T cell receptor beta chains from one sample in a study of blood T cells in healthy people across ages. TCRdb redid the calling of the 5' RACE reads with MiXCR, one entry per CDR3 protein. The sample has around 650,000 distinct CDR3 sequences; less than 45% are singletons. Sequencing was carried out using blood. The receptor source for this set is a man older than 75 in good health. Each CDR3 is given with its conserved first and last residue. Each record gives: CDR3 protein, D gene, V gene, CDR3 length. D genes are given only for firm matches.

cdr3_aa: CASSSGGNGNTEAFF
d_call: TRBD1
v_call: TRBV5-1
cdr3_length: 15

cdr3_aa: CSAYLGTGSGEQYF
d_call: NA
v_call: TRBV20-1
cdr3_length: 14

cdr3_aa: CASSQGTGSDYGYTF
d_call: TRBD1
v_call: TRBV14
cdr3_length: 15

cdr3_aa: CAIRGQVQETQYF
d_call: TRBD1
v_call: TRBV10-3
cdr3_length: 13

cdr3_aa: CASSFTDNEQFF
d_call: NA
v_call: TRBV5-1
cdr3_length: 12

cdr3_aa: CASSSGLAGGYEQFF
d_call: TRBD2
v_call: TRBV7-3
cdr3_length: 15

cdr3_aa: CASSLGRAENEQFF
d_call: NA
v_call: TRBV7-2
cdr3_length: 14

cdr3_aa: CSVLGQLRHSGANVLTF
d_call: NA
v_call: TRBV29-1
cdr3_length: 17

cdr3_aa: CTSSQSGTGGYGNEQFF
d_call: TRBD1
v_call: TRBV28
cdr3_length: 17

cdr3_aa: CASSIAGREKFF
d_call: NA
v_call: TRBV5-4
cdr3_length: 12

cdr3_aa: CASSVRLQHEQYF
d_call: NA
v_call: TRBV14
cdr3_length: 13

cdr3_aa: CASSLRARGVTDTQYF
d_call: TRBD2
v_call: TRBV7-2
cdr3_length: 16

cdr3_aa: CASSLRLAGMQETQYF
d_call: TRBD2
v_call: TRBV3-1
cdr3_length: 16

cdr3_aa: CASSSRTSGVVDTQYF
d_call: TRBD2
v_call: TRBV7-2
cdr3_length: 16

cdr3_aa: CASSSGAGLNTGAFF
d_call: NA
v_call: TRBV9
cdr3_length: 15

cdr3_aa: CASRGSSGTYNEQFF
d_call: TRBD2
v_call: TRBV4-2
cdr3_length: 15

cdr3_aa: CASSLPSGAFTDTQYF
d_call: TRBD2
v_call: TRBV28
cdr3_length: 16

cdr3_aa: CASSLAGWGPQETQYF
d_call: NA
v_call: TRBV5-8
cdr3_length: 16

cdr3_aa: CASSNILAGSYNEQFF
d_call: TRBD2
v_call: TRBV2
cdr3_length: 16

cdr3_aa: CASSFGIHNEQFF
d_call: NA
v_call: TRBV7-9
cdr3_length: 13

cdr3_aa: CASSLGGRKNTEAFF
d_call: NA
v_call: TRBV5-1
cdr3_length: 15

cdr3_aa: CASSMGQARDYEQYF
d_call: TRBD1
v_call: TRBV6-6
cdr3_length: 15

cdr3_aa: CASSIVGDNEQFF
d_call: NA
v_call: TRBV19
cdr3_length: 13

cdr3_aa: CASRGDSLNTEAFF
d_call: TRBD1
v_call: TRBV2
cdr3_length: 14